A selection of T cell receptor beta chains follows, all from one sample in a study of CD8 T cells in ankylosing spondylitis. TCRdb redid the calling of the 5' RACE reads with MiXCR, one entry per CDR3 protein. This table holds around 490,000 distinct CDR3 sequences, roughly 5.3% found once. Input material: blood, either unsorted or a sorted T cell fraction (not recorded which). These TCRs come from a male donor with ankylosing spondylitis. CDR3s include the opening cysteine and the closing phenylalanine or tryptophan. D genes are given only for firm matches. Where a row states a size, it is once, few, many or the class of an expanded clone; other rows omit it.

J gene: TRBJ2-3
V gene: TRBV9
clone size: many
D gene: .
CDR3 DNA: TGTGCCAGCAGCGTAGCACCAATGGGGGTAGCAGATACGCAGTATTTT
CDR3 protein: CASSVAPMGVADTQYF

J gene: TRBJ1-5
V gene: TRBV12-3/TRBV12-4
clone size: .
D gene: .
CDR3 DNA: TGTGCCAGCAGGGGTGGGTCTTCGGGCAATCAGCCCCAGCATTTT
CDR3 protein: CASRGGSSGNQPQHF

J gene: TRBJ2-5
V gene: TRBV20-1
clone size: many
D gene: .
CDR3 DNA: TGCAGTGCGTCACAGGCTTTGGAGACCCAGTACTTC
CDR3 protein: CSASQALETQYF

J gene: TRBJ1-1
V gene: TRBV20-1
clone size: many
D gene: .
CDR3 DNA: TGCAGTGCTAGTCATAGTCGGGGCTTTGGCACTGAAGCTTTCTTT
CDR3 protein: CSASHSRGFGTEAFF

J gene: TRBJ1-2
V gene: TRBV20-1
clone size: many
D gene: TRBD1
CDR3 DNA: TGCAGTGCTAGGGGAGTCCCAGGGGGGGGTTATGGCTACACCTTC
CDR3 protein: CSARGVPGGGYGYTF

J gene: TRBJ2-5
V gene: TRBV29-1
clone size: many
D gene: TRBD2
CDR3 DNA: TGCAGCGTTGAGAGGACTAGCGGGAGACGAGAGACCCAGTACTTC
CDR3 protein: CSVERTSGRRETQYF

J gene: TRBJ2-7
V gene: TRBV4-3
clone size: many
D gene: TRBD2
CDR3 DNA: TGCGCCAGCAGCCAAGGCCGGGGGGGAACATACGAGCAGTACTTC
CDR3 protein: CASSQGRGGTYEQYF

J gene: TRBJ2-7
V gene: TRBV6-4
clone size: many
D gene: .
CDR3 DNA: TGTGCCAGCAGTGATCAACCCTCCTACGAGCAGTACTTC
CDR3 protein: CASSDQPSYEQYF

J gene: TRBJ1-1
V gene: TRBV7-9
clone size: many
D gene: .
CDR3 DNA: TGTGCCAGCAGCGTAACAGAGAACACTGAAGCTTTCTTT
CDR3 protein: CASSVTENTEAFF

J gene: TRBJ2-5
V gene: TRBV2
clone size: many
D gene: TRBD2
CDR3 DNA: TGTGCCAGCCGAGTGACGGGAGGGGAGACCCAGTACTTC
CDR3 protein: CASRVTGGETQYF

J gene: TRBJ2-4
V gene: TRBV6-2/TRBV6-3
clone size: few
D gene: .
CDR3 DNA: TGTGCCAGCAGTTACAGTAAAAACATTCAGTACTTC
CDR3 protein: CASSYSKNIQYF

J gene: TRBJ1-1
V gene: TRBV20-1
clone size: many
D gene: .
CDR3 DNA: TGCAGTGCTAGTAGGGTCGGCACTGAAGCTTTCTTT
CDR3 protein: CSASRVGTEAFF

J gene: TRBJ1-2
V gene: TRBV4-1
clone size: many
D gene: .
CDR3 DNA: TGCGCCAGCAGCCAAGATGTGGGGAGGGACGGGGATGGCTACACCTTC
CDR3 protein: CASSQDVGRDGDGYTF

J gene: TRBJ2-7
V gene: TRBV7-8
clone size: many
D gene: .
CDR3 DNA: TGTGCCAGCAGCTTAACGTCTGCACACTACGAGCAGTACTTC
CDR3 protein: CASSLTSAHYEQYF

J gene: TRBJ2-1
V gene: TRBV4-2
clone size: few
D gene: TRBD2
CDR3 DNA: TGTGCCAGCAGTCCCGGGACTAGCGGGAGCTATGAGCAGTTCTTC
CDR3 protein: CASSPGTSGSYEQFF

J gene: TRBJ2-3
V gene: TRBV7-9
clone size: .
D gene: TRBD2
CDR3 DNA: TGTGCCAGCAGCTTAGAGGGACTAGTCACTACAGATACGCAGTATTTT
CDR3 protein: CASSLEGLVTTDTQYF

J gene: TRBJ2-1
V gene: TRBV5-1
clone size: many
D gene: TRBD1
CDR3 DNA: TGCGCCAGCACTTTAGGACAGGGGGTCTACAATGAGCAGTTCTTC
CDR3 protein: CASTLGQGVYNEQFF

J gene: TRBJ2-1
V gene: TRBV29-1
clone size: many
D gene: .
CDR3 DNA: TGCAGCGTTGAAACTAGCTTTCCCTCCTACAATGAGCAGTTCTTC
CDR3 protein: CSVETSFPSYNEQFF

J gene: TRBJ1-5
V gene: TRBV3-1
clone size: few
D gene: .
CDR3 DNA: TGTGCCAGCAGCCAGGGGTCGGGGGATAATCAGCCCCAGCATTTT
CDR3 protein: CASSQGSGDNQPQHF

J gene: TRBJ2-3
V gene: TRBV24-1
clone size: many
D gene: .
CDR3 DNA: TGTGCCACCAGTGAGTTCAGGGGAGGTACGCAGTATTTT
CDR3 protein: CATSEFRGGTQYF

J gene: TRBJ2-5
V gene: TRBV6-2/TRBV6-3
clone size: many
D gene: TRBD1
CDR3 DNA: TGTGCCAGCAGTAGGATGGACAGGGGACAAGAGACCCAGTACTTC
CDR3 protein: CASSRMDRGQETQYF

J gene: TRBJ2-3
V gene: TRBV5-1
clone size: few
D gene: TRBD2
CDR3 DNA: TGCGCCAGCAGCCCATTAGCGGGAGGGAACACAGATACGCAGTATTTT
CDR3 protein: CASSPLAGGNTDTQYF

J gene: TRBJ2-7
V gene: TRBV20-1
clone size: many
D gene: TRBD1
CDR3 DNA: TGCAGTGCTTTAAGAGGGGGTAGGGGGCCTTACTACGAGCAGTACTTC
CDR3 protein: CSALRGGRGPYYEQYF

J gene: TRBJ1-5
V gene: TRBV11-2
clone size: many
D gene: .
CDR3 DNA: TGTGCCAGCAGCTTCCCTATTCAGCCCCAGCATTTT
CDR3 protein: CASSFPIQPQHF

J gene: TRBJ2-2
V gene: TRBV16
clone size: many
D gene: .
CDR3 DNA: TGTGCCAGCAGCGGGGGCCGGAACACCGGGGAGCTGTTTTTT
CDR3 protein: CASSGGRNTGELFF

J gene: TRBJ2-5
V gene: TRBV5-1
clone size: .
D gene: TRBD2
CDR3 DNA: TGCGCCAGCAGCCCGACTAGCGCGGAGACCCAGTACTTC
CDR3 protein: CASSPTSAETQYF

J gene: TRBJ2-2
V gene: TRBV7-3
clone size: many
D gene: .
CDR3 DNA: TGTGCCAGCAGCTCCGGGACGCATACCGGGGAGCTGTTTTTT
CDR3 protein: CASSSGTHTGELFF

J gene: TRBJ1-1
V gene: TRBV12-3/TRBV12-4
clone size: many
D gene: TRBD1
CDR3 DNA: TGTGCCAGCAGTCACAGGGGACCCACTGAAGCTTTCTTT
CDR3 protein: CASSHRGPTEAFF

J gene: TRBJ1-5
V gene: TRBV20-1
clone size: many
D gene: .
CDR3 DNA: TGCAGTGCTAGAGTACCAGGGGCACAGCCCCAGCATTTT
CDR3 protein: CSARVPGAQPQHF

J gene: TRBJ1-2
V gene: TRBV12-3/TRBV12-4
clone size: many
D gene: .
CDR3 DNA: TGTGCCAGCAGTTTTCTCCGGGGGCAAGATTTTGGCTACACCTTC
CDR3 protein: CASSFLRGQDFGYTF

J gene: TRBJ1-1
V gene: TRBV5-1
clone size: .
D gene: TRBD1
CDR3 DNA: TGCGCCAGCAGCAACCAGGGGGACACTGAAGCTTTCTTT
CDR3 protein: CASSNQGDTEAFF